A selection of T cell receptor beta chains follows, all from one sample in a study of regulatory T cells in long-lasting Graves disease. TCRdb re-analysed the multiplex PCR reads in MiXCR, keeping a single row per CDR3 protein. The sample comprises approximately 380,000 distinct CDR3 sequences, 20% to 25% of which are singletons, and around 21% rests with the top ten. This material consisted of peripheral blood mononuclear cells (PBMCs), taken when the disease was refractory, from a patient treated with antithyroid drugs. The source of these receptors is a female donor with Graves disease. Each CDR3 is given with its conserved first and last residue. Each record gives: J gene, D gene, V gene, clone size, CDR3 DNA, CDR3 protein. The D gene is left open where the match is weak. The listing skips clone size in some rows; elsewhere it reads once, few, many or a size class.

TRBJ2-1 | - | TRBV7-9 | - | TGTGCCAGCAGCTACACGGGAGAATACAATGAGCAGTTCTTC | CASSYTGEYNEQFF
TRBJ2-3 | - | TRBV2 | - | TGTGCCAGCCGGACGGCCACTAGCACAGATACGCAGTATTTT | CASRTATSTDTQYF
TRBJ2-2 | - | TRBV7-3 | few | TGTGCCAGCAGCCCAATACCTGCGGGGGAGCTGTTTTTT | CASSPIPAGELFF
TRBJ1-1 | TRBD1 | TRBV6-2/TRBV6-3 | - | TGTGCCAGCAGCGTACTACCGACAGGGACCAACACTGAAGCTTTCTTT | CASSVLPTGTNTEAFF
TRBJ1-2 | - | TRBV20-1 | few | TGCAGTGCTCGCCTGTACCACCTCGGGGATGGCTACACCTTC | CSARLYHLGDGYTF
TRBJ2-6 | - | TRBV6-2/TRBV6-3 | many | TGTGCCAGCAGTTTTACAGGCCTCCCTGGGGCCAACGTCCTGACTTTC | CASSFTGLPGANVLTF
TRBJ2-7 | - | TRBV29-1 | - | TGCAGCGTTGTGGCCACAGGGCACTACGAGCAGTACTTC | CSVVATGHYEQYF
TRBJ2-2 | - | TRBV2 | many | TGTGCCAGCAGTGAAAGGCCAGCCTACGGGGAGCTGTTTTTT | CASSERPAYGELFF
TRBJ2-2 | TRBD1 | TRBV11-1 | few | TGTGCCAGCAGCCTACAGGGGGAGACCGGGGAGCTGTTTTTT | CASSLQGETGELFF
TRBJ2-7 | TRBD1 | TRBV5-1 | few | TGCGCCAGCAGAACAGGGACAGGGGGCTACGAGCAGTACTTC | CASRTGTGGYEQYF
TRBJ2-7 | TRBD1 | TRBV19 | - | TGTGCCAGTAGTATTGGAAAGGGACAGGGGTCCTACGAGCAGTACTTC | CASSIGKGQGSYEQYF
TRBJ2-1 | TRBD2 | TRBV19 | - | TGTGCCACCGGACTAGACATGGGCAATGAGCAGTTCTTC | CATGLDMGNEQFF
TRBJ1-5 | TRBD1 | TRBV19 | many | TGTGCCAGTAGAGGACAGGGGGGCACTTATAGCAATCAGCCCCAGCATTTT | CASRGQGGTYSNQPQHF
TRBJ2-7 | - | TRBV2 | many | TGTGCCACCCAAAGTGCGGGTAGATACGAGCAGTACTTC | CATQSAGRYEQYF
TRBJ2-7 | TRBD1 | TRBV6-5 | many | TGTGCCAGCAGCTCCCGACAGGGGTCATCTTTATACGAGCAGTACTTC | CASSSRQGSSLYEQYF
TRBJ2-7 | TRBD2 | TRBV7-2 | many | TGTGCCAGCAGCTTAGATGCGGGAGGGATCTCCTACGAGCAGTACTTC | CASSLDAGGISYEQYF
TRBJ2-7 | - | TRBV28 | many | TGTGCCAGCAGGGTCAGAGGGAGCTACGAGCAGTACTTC | CASRVRGSYEQYF
TRBJ2-1 | TRBD1 | TRBV10-3 | many | TGTGCCATCAGGTCCGGGACAGACTACAATGAGCAGTTCTTC | CAIRSGTDYNEQFF
TRBJ1-1 | - | TRBV20-1 | - | TGCAGTGCTAGTCCTCCGGGGAAGAACACTGAAGCTTTCTTT | CSASPPGKNTEAFF
TRBJ1-2 | TRBD1 | TRBV2 | many | TGTGCCAGCACGGGACAGGGTGAGGGCTACACCTTC | CASTGQGEGYTF
TRBJ2-7 | - | TRBV6-8 | few | TGTGCCAGCAGTGAAACAGGGTACGGAGAGCAGTACTTC | CASSETGYGEQYF
TRBJ1-1 | - | TRBV5-1 | - | TGCGCCAGCGGGGGGGGAGCAGGCAACACTGAAGCTTTCTTT | CASGGGAGNTEAFF
TRBJ2-7 | - | TRBV20-1 | few | TGCAGTGCTAATAGCGGAAGAAGCTCCTACGAGCAGTACTTC | CSANSGRSSYEQYF
TRBJ2-5 | TRBD2 | TRBV6-1 | - | TGTGCCAGCAGCTATAGCGGGGAGTACCGTGGTGAGACCCAGTACTTC | CASSYSGEYRGETQYF
TRBJ1-4 | TRBD1 | TRBV27 | few | TGTGCCAGCAGTACTGGGACAGGAAATGAAAAACTGTTTTTT | CASSTGTGNEKLFF
TRBJ1-3 | TRBD1 | TRBV2 | many | TGTGCCAGCAAGATCGACAGGGACCCTGGAAACACCATATATTTT | CASKIDRDPGNTIYF
TRBJ2-2 | - | TRBV5-1 | - | TGCGCCAGCTCGAGGGGGGGGATCACCGGGGAGCTGTTTTTT | CASSRGGITGELFF
TRBJ2-7 | TRBD1 | TRBV5-4 | - | TGTGCCAGCAGCCTGAACTCGGGACAGGGGGCCGACGAGCAGTACTTC | CASSLNSGQGADEQYF